A selection of T cell receptor beta chains follows, all from one sample in a study of radiotherapy plus CTLA-4 blockade in lung cancer. Assay: immunoSEQ multiplex PCR; the TCRdb copy retains only in-frame clones and omits some. The table records nearly 110,000 clones, more than 70% of them present only once. The source was peripheral blood, collected from a patient treated with radiotherapy plus ipilimumab. These receptors were obtained from a human donor with non-small cell lung cancer that progressed on radiotherapy plus ipilimumab. Some clones in this sample may be carry-over from other donors' samples. CDR3s include the opening cysteine and the closing phenylalanine or tryptophan. The D gene is left open where the match is weak. For some rows the clone size is stated as once, few or many, or as a class when expanded; others skip it.

size	D	V	J	CDR3	DNA
-	-	TRBV4-3	TRBJ2-1	CASSQGTLAGVSSYNEQFF	TGCGCCAGCAGCCAAGGTACCCTAGCCGGGGTGAGCTCCTACAATGAGCAGTTCTTC
-	-	TRBV27	TRBJ2-2	CASTTRKYGENTGELFF	TGTGCCAGCACCACTCGAAAGTACGGGGAGAACACCGGGGAGCTGTTTTTT
once	TRBD2	TRBV4-1	TRBJ2-1	CASSPRLAAQTYNEQFF	TGCGCCAGCAGCCCAAGACTAGCGGCGCAAACCTACAATGAGCAGTTCTTC
-	-	TRBV9	TRBJ1-6	CASSSHTGDSPLHF	TGTGCCAGCAGCTCCCACACTGGGGACTCACCCCTCCACTTT
-	TRBD1	TRBV5-4	TRBJ2-7	CASSFYGTGGQYF	TGTGCCAGCAGCTTCTACGGGACAGGGGGGCAGTACTTC
-	-	TRBV5-4	TRBJ1-1	CASSPEGRGNTEAFF	TGTGCCAGCAGCCCGGAGGGCAGGGGGAACACTGAAGCTTTCTTT
-	TRBD2	TRBV7-2	TRBJ2-5	CASSFPGTSGQETQYF	TGTGCCAGCAGCTTCCCCGGGACTAGCGGCCAAGAGACCCAGTACTTC
few	TRBD2	TRBV5-1	TRBJ2-2	CASSSGLAGTLGELFF	TGCGCCAGCAGCTCGGGACTAGCGGGGACACTCGGGGAGCTGTTTTTT
-	-	TRBV6-1	TRBJ1-4	CASSAPQRVSNEKLFF	TGTGCCAGCAGTGCCCCTCAGAGGGTTAGTAATGAAAAACTGTTTTTT
-	TRBD2	TRBV4-1	TRBJ2-5	CASKGLPGETQYF	TGCGCCAGCAAGGGACTACCTGGGGAGACCCAGTACTTC
-	-	TRBV19	TRBJ2-3	CASSMVRSGTDTQYF	TGTGCCAGTAGTATGGTGAGATCTGGCACAGATACGCAGTATTTT
-	-	TRBV7-3	TRBJ2-1	CASSPTWGEQFF	TGTGCCAGCAGCCCGACATGGGGTGAGCAGTTCTTC
-	-	TRBV18	TRBJ2-5	CASSPDSRKTQYF	TGTGCCAGCTCACCGGACAGCCGGAAGACCCAGTACTTC
-	-	TRBV7-9	TRBJ1-2	CASSSGPSWGYTF	TGTGCCAGCAGCTCAGGACCTAGCTGGGGCTACACCTTC
-	TRBD1	TRBV18	TRBJ2-7	CASSPLSRGRPYEQYF	TGTGCCAGCTCACCCCTCAGTAGGGGGCGACCCTACGAGCAGTACTTC
-	-	TRBV2	TRBJ2-7	CASTEGAPEQYF	TGTGCCAGCACCGAAGGGGCCCCCGAGCAGTACTTC
-	-	TRBV5-1	TRBJ1-1	CASSLDLTGREAFF	TGCGCCAGCAGCTTGGACCTGACAGGTAGGGAAGCTTTCTTT
-	TRBD1	TRBV29-1	TRBJ2-1	CSVEELQGARTYNEQFF	TGCAGCGTTGAAGAATTACAGGGGGCGCGGACCTACAATGAGCAGTTCTTC
-	-	TRBV28	TRBJ1-1	CASTNQNTEAFF	TGTGCCAGCACCAATCAGAACACTGAAGCTTTCTTT
-	-	TRBV4-2	TRBJ1-2	CASSPQGLTRANYGYTF	TGTGCCAGCAGCCCCCAAGGCCTAACCCGGGCTAACTATGGCTACACCTTC
-	TRBD1	TRBV6-5	TRBJ1-1	CASRPPDRGNTEAFF	TGTGCCAGCAGACCCCCCGACAGGGGGAACACTGAAGCTTTCTTT
-	-	TRBV6-1	TRBJ2-5	CASSEYEGLGETQYF	TGTGCCAGCAGTGAGTACGAAGGGTTAGGGGAGACCCAGTACTTC
-	-	TRBV9	TRBJ2-2	CASSYLTEPGELFF	TGTGCCAGCAGCTACTTGACAGAGCCCGGGGAGCTGTTTTTT
-	-	TRBV5-6	TRBJ1-1	CASSLAMTEAFF	TGTGCCAGCAGCTTGGCCATGACTGAAGCTTTCTTT
-	-	TRBV2	TRBJ2-5	CASSLENQETQYF	TGTGCCAGCAGCCTGGAGAACCAAGAGACCCAGTACTTC
-	TRBD1	TRBV9	TRBJ1-2	CASSERHRGQYGYTF	TGTGCCAGCAGCGAAAGACACAGGGGGCAGTATGGCTACACCTTC
-	-	TRBV7-2	TRBJ2-5	CASSPTWETQYF	TGTGCCAGCAGCCCCACGTGGGAGACCCAGTACTTC
-	-	TRBV9	TRBJ1-5	CASSGGNSNQPQHF	TGTGCCAGCAGCGGGGGTAATAGCAATCAGCCCCAGCATTTT
-	-	TRBV6-1	TRBJ2-5	CASSGRQALGETQYF	TGTGCCAGCAGTGGCCGCCAGGCACTTGGAGAGACCCAGTACTTC
-	-	TRBV7-6	TRBJ1-4	CASSLRPATNEKLFF	TGTGCCAGCAGCTTGAGACCGGCAACTAATGAAAAACTGTTTTTT
-	TRBD2	TRBV27	TRBJ2-2	CASSYLLTSGEITGELFF	TGTGCCAGCAGTTACTTACTTACTAGCGGGGAGATAACCGGGGAGCTGTTTTTT
few	-	TRBV7-3	TRBJ2-7	CASSFRPPPPRGTSSYEQYF	TGTGCCAGCAGCTTTAGACCTCCCCCACCCCGCGGGACAAGCTCCTACGAGCAGTACTTC
-	TRBD2	TRBV5-1	TRBJ2-7	CASSLSLAGAYEQYF	TGCGCCAGCAGCTTGTCCCTAGCGGGGGCTTACGAGCAGTACTTC
-	-	TRBV7-9	TRBJ1-3	CASSPTGSGSGNTIYF	TGTGCCAGCAGCCCAACCGGGTCCGGCTCTGGAAACACCATATATTTT
-	-	TRBV4-2	TRBJ2-6	CASSQELGLPPGANVLTF	TGTGCCAGCAGCCAGGAACTTGGGCTCCCTCCTGGGGCCAACGTCCTGACTTTC
-	-	TRBV5-1	TRBJ2-1	CASSFEGVTYNEQFF	TGCGCCAGCAGCTTCGAGGGGGTAACCTACAATGAGCAGTTCTTC
-	-	TRBV7-2	TRBJ1-3	CASSFAGIGNTIYF	TGTGCCAGCAGCTTCGCAGGGATAGGAAACACCATATATTTT
-	TRBD1	TRBV7-4	TRBJ2-7	CASSPTGDEQYF	TGTGCCAGCAGCCCGACAGGGGACGAGCAGTACTTT
few	TRBD1	TRBV5-1	TRBJ2-7	CASSPGTGVYEQYF	TGCGCCAGCAGCCCGGGGACAGGGGTCTACGAGCAGTACTTC
-	-	TRBV4-1	TRBJ1-6	CASSQGLQGLLFSRINSPLHF	TGCGCCAGCAGCCAAGGTCTTCAGGGGCTTTTGTTTTCGCGGATTAATTCACCCCTCCACTTT
-	-	TRBV4-1	TRBJ2-1	CASSQEQFRRGMVF	TGCGCCAGCAGCCAAGAACAGTTCCGTCGAGGGATGGTCTTC
-	-	TRBV7-9	TRBJ2-2	CASSFYGAGELFF	TGTGCCAGCAGCTTCTATGGAGCCGGGGAGCTGTTTTTT
-	-	TRBV28	TRBJ1-1	CASSFSPAPVTEAFF	TGTGCCAGCAGTTTCTCGCCAGCCCCAGTGACTGAAGCTTTCTTT
once	-	TRBV12-5	TRBJ2-3	CASGLVVSHTDTQYF	TGTGCTAGTGGTTTAGTGGTCAGTCACACAGATACGCAGTATTTT
-	TRBD1	TRBV7-2	TRBJ1-1	CASRGQQNTEAFF	TGTGCCAGCCGGGGACAGCAGAACACTGAAGCTTTCTTT
-	-	TRBV7-2	TRBJ1-1	CASSLRTDTEAFF	TGTGCCAGCAGCTTGAGGACAGACACTGAAGCTTTCTTT
-	-	TRBV11-2	TRBJ2-1	CASTVRVSKYNEQFF	TGTGCCAGCACCGTCCGTGTGTCGAAATACAATGAGCAGTTCTTC
-	-	TRBV20-1	TRBJ1-4	CSASQGGKLFF	TGCAGTGCTAGTCAGGGAGGAAAACTGTTTTTT
few	TRBD1	TRBV6-6	TRBJ1-2	CASTVTGGNYGYTF	TGTGCCAGCACCGTGACAGGGGGCAACTATGGCTACACCTTC
-	TRBD1	TRBV7-9	TRBJ1-2	CASRWDRESSGYTF	TGTGCCAGCAGGTGGGACAGGGAGAGTTCTGGCTACACCTTC
-	TRBD1	TRBV11-1	TRBJ2-7	CASSPSWDRDLSYEQYF	TGTGCCAGCAGCCCTAGCTGGGACAGGGACCTATCCTACGAGCAGTACTTC
-	-	TRBV5-4	TRBJ2-7	CASSLGAASPHYEQYF	TGTGCCAGCAGCTTGGGGGCAGCGTCACCCCACTACGAGCAGTACTTC
-	-	TRBV19	TRBJ2-7	CASSILAGTEQYF	TGTGCCAGTAGTATCTTGGCAGGGACCGAGCAGTACTTC
-	-	TRBV19	TRBJ1-2	CASSMVQGADYGYTF	TGTGCCAGTAGTATGGTACAGGGCGCGGATTATGGCTACACCTTC
once	-	TRBV18	TRBJ2-1	CASSVGREQFF	TGTGCCAGCTCCGTGGGACGTGAGCAGTTCTTC